These T cell receptor beta chains were read from a single sample in a study of blood T cell repertoires in COVID-19. Some clones are missing from TCRdb's copy, which holds only in-frame ones; the method was immunoSEQ multiplex PCR. The table shows about 100,000 clones, with roughly nine tenths occurring only once. The specimen was peripheral blood. These receptors originate from a man aged 45-65 years with acute or convalescent COVID-19. Each CDR3 is given with its conserved first and last residue. D genes are given only for firm matches. Clone size is stated in some rows and not others, as once, few, many or a class when expanded.

TRBJ1-1 | TRBD1 | TRBV5-1 | - | CASSVYPGQGNTEAFF | TGCGCCAGCAGCGTGTATCCCGGACAGGGCAACACTGAAGCTTTCTTT
TRBJ2-1 | TRBD2 | TRBV10-2 | - | CASQRPGLAYNEQFF | TGCGCCAGCCAACGTCCGGGACTAGCGTACAATGAGCAGTTCTTC
TRBJ1-2 | - | TRBV5-1 | - | CASRFDRLGEYGYTF | TGCGCCAGCAGATTTGACAGGTTGGGAGAATATGGCTACACCTTC
TRBJ2-5 | - | TRBV7-9 | once | CASSLVAQETQYF | TGTGCCAGCAGCTTAGTAGCCCAAGAGACCCAGTACTTC
TRBJ1-2 | - | TRBV4-2 | once | CASSQDQGADYGYTF | TGTGCCAGCAGCCAAGATCAAGGGGCTGACTATGGCTACACCTTC
TRBJ2-3 | TRBD2 | TRBV11-3 | - | CASSRSTGLDQVTQYF | TGTGCCAGCAGCCGTAGTACAGGACTAGACCAAGTTACGCAGTATTTT
TRBJ2-5 | TRBD2 | TRBV10-3 | - | CAIKTSAQETQYF | TGTGCCATCAAAACTAGCGCGCAAGAGACCCAGTACTTC
TRBJ2-5 | TRBD2 | TRBV27 | - | CASSLTVGGGGETQYF | TGTGCCAGCAGTCTCACAGTGGGGGGGGGTGGAGAGACCCAGTACTTC
TRBJ1-2 | TRBD1 | TRBV19 | - | CASSGGTGEYGYTF | TGTGCCAGTAGTGGTGGGACAGGAGAATATGGCTACACCTTC
TRBJ1-6 | - | TRBV28 | - | CASSLVRDNSPLHF | TGTGCCAGCAGTTTGGTCCGGGATAATTCACCCCTCCACTTT
TRBJ1-1 | TRBD1 | TRBV19 | - | CASSFQGARTEAFF | TGTGCCAGTAGTTTTCAGGGGGCCCGGACTGAAGCTTTCTTT
TRBJ1-1 | TRBD1 | TRBV4-3 | - | CASSQEGTALTEAFF | TGCGCCAGCAGCCAAGAGGGGACAGCGCTCACTGAAGCTTTCTTT
TRBJ2-7 | - | TRBV4-3 | - | CASSPQGTSYEQYF | TGCGCCAGCAGCCCTCAGGGGACATCCTACGAGCAGTACTTC
TRBJ2-3 | - | TRBV7-8 | - | CASSSQGSTDTQYF | TGTGCCAGCAGCTCCCAGGGCAGCACAGATACGCAGTATTTT
TRBJ2-2 | TRBD1 | TRBV19 | - | CASSPKGTGGRGGELFF | TGTGCCAGTAGTCCCAAGGGGACAGGGGGACGCGGCGGGGAGCTGTTTTTT
TRBJ2-1 | TRBD2 | TRBV7-8 | - | CASSLRTSGRMVNEQFF | TGTGCCAGCAGCCTCCGGACTAGCGGGAGAATGGTGAATGAGCAGTTCTTC
TRBJ2-1 | TRBD2 | TRBV5-4 | - | CASRRGTSGSSYNEQFF | TGTGCCAGCAGACGGGGGACTAGCGGAAGCTCCTACAATGAGCAGTTCTTC
TRBJ1-4 | TRBD1 | TRBV30 | - | CAWSSTGGAEKLFF | TGTGCCTGGAGTTCTACAGGGGGGGCTGAAAAACTGTTTTTT
TRBJ1-2 | - | TRBV5-1 | - | CASSPQGVTYGYTF | TGCGCCAGCAGCCCTCAAGGGGTAACGTATGGCTACACCTTC
TRBJ2-3 | TRBD2 | TRBV3-1/TRBV3-2 | - | CASSHGLAGEDTQYF | TGTGCCAGCAGCCACGGACTAGCGGGCGAGGATACGCAGTATTTT
TRBJ2-2 | - | TRBV6-4 | - | CASSDNRENTGELFF | TGTGCCAGCAGTGACAACAGGGAGAACACCGGGGAGCTGTTTTTT
TRBJ2-7 | TRBD1 | TRBV24-1 | - | CATSDYRQGPYEQYF | TGTGCCACCAGTGATTACCGACAGGGACCCTACGAGCAGTACTTC
TRBJ2-1 | - | TRBV11-2 | - | CASSLSRGSYNEQFF | TGTGCCAGCAGCTTAAGCAGGGGCTCCTACAATGAGCAGTTCTTC
TRBJ1-6 | - | TRBV9 | - | CASSVLPSSYNSPLHF | TGTGCCAGCAGCGTACTCCCCAGCTCCTATAATTCACCCCTCCACTTT
TRBJ1-1 | TRBD1 | TRBV19 | - | CASSTTGDNTEAFF | TGTGCCAGTAGTACTACAGGGGACAACACTGAAGCTTTCTTT
TRBJ2-1 | - | TRBV5-1 | - | CASTLGGTTYNEQFF | TGCGCCAGCACCCTGGGGGGGACAACCTACAATGAGCAGTTCTTC
TRBJ1-2 | TRBD1 | TRBV11-2 | - | CASSLSGGDYGYTF | TGTGCCAGCAGCTTATCAGGGGGCGACTATGGCTACACCTTC
TRBJ2-5 | - | TRBV2 | - | CACTRTEETQYF | TGTGCCTGTACTCGGACAGAAGAGACCCAGTACTTC
TRBJ2-3 | TRBD2 | TRBV6-1 | - | CASSELAGGATDTQYF | TGTGCCAGCAGTGAACTAGCGGGAGGAGCGACAGATACGCAGTATTTT
TRBJ2-7 | TRBD2 | TRBV15 | - | CATSRDSGRDSYEQYF | TGTGCCACCAGCAGAGATTCAGGGAGGGACTCCTACGAGCAGTACTTC
TRBJ2-3 | TRBD2 | TRBV18 | - | CASSSTYRQGLAGGSTDTQYF | TGTGCCAGCTCATCAACCTACAGACAAGGACTAGCGGGAGGCTCCACAGATACGCAGTATTTT
TRBJ2-1 | - | TRBV7-9 | - | CASSSSPEARDWYYNEQFF | TGTGCCAGCAGCTCCTCACCAGAGGCCCGGGACTGGTATTACAATGAGCAGTTCTTC
TRBJ2-2 | TRBD2 | TRBV6-5 | - | CASSFTSGNTGELFF | TGTGCCAGCAGTTTCACTAGCGGGAACACCGGGGAGCTGTTTTTT
TRBJ1-2 | - | TRBV5-1 | - | CASSLSGGYGYTF | TGCGCCAGCAGCCTCTCGGGGGGCTATGGCTACACCTTC
TRBJ1-1 | TRBD1 | TRBV5-1 | - | CASSGGTANTEAFF | TGCGCCAGCAGCGGAGGGACAGCGAACACTGAAGCTTTCTTT
TRBJ1-1 | - | TRBV30 | - | CAWDRAGPEAFF | TGTGCCTGGGACAGAGCGGGCCCTGAAGCTTTCTTT
TRBJ2-1 | - | TRBV19 | once | CASSIDLARSYNEQFF | TGTGCCAGTAGTATAGATCTAGCTAGGTCTTACAATGAGCAGTTCTTC
TRBJ1-6 | TRBD1 | TRBV2 | - | CASSLDRGYNSPLHF | TGTGCCAGCAGTTTGGACAGGGGCTATAATTCACCCCTCCACTTT
TRBJ2-1 | - | TRBV18 | - | CASSPGTHVYNEQFF | TGTGCCAGCTCACCGGGGACACACGTTTACAATGAGCAGTTCTTC
TRBJ2-1 | - | TRBV5-4 | - | CASSPGGLSYNEQFF | TGTGCCAGCAGCCCCGGGGGTCTCTCCTACAATGAGCAGTTCTTC
TRBJ2-3 | - | TRBV19 | - | CASSASPGSTDTQYF | TGTGCCAGTAGCGCCTCGCCAGGATCGACAGATACGCAGTATTTT
TRBJ2-3 | - | TRBV15 | - | CATSRDGSFTDTQYF | TGTGCCACCAGCAGAGACGGGAGTTTCACAGATACGCAGTATTTT
TRBJ2-7 | TRBD1 | TRBV7-6 | - | CASSWGQGSYEQYF | TGTGCCAGCAGCTGGGGACAGGGGTCCTACGAGCAGTACTTC
TRBJ2-5 | TRBD1 | TRBV12-5 | - | CASGLVLGGTGETQYF | TGTGCTAGTGGTTTGGTACTAGGAGGGACAGGGGAGACCCAGTACTTC
TRBJ2-1 | - | TRBV21-1 | - | CASSATGTSGLLEQFF | TGTGCCAGCAGCGCTACCGGGACTAGCGGGCTCCTTGAGCAGTTCTTC
TRBJ2-4 | - | TRBV3-1/TRBV3-2 | - | CASSQTGEENIQYF | TGTGCCAGCAGCCAAACGGGAGAGGAAAACATTCAGTACTTC
TRBJ2-7 | TRBD1 | TRBV6-5 | once | CASSRPTGNTNEQYF | TGTGCCAGCAGTCGCCCGACAGGGAATACCAACGAGCAGTACTTC
TRBJ1-6 | TRBD1 | TRBV7-9 | few | CASSSRDRTNSPLHF | TGTGCCAGCAGCTCCCGGGACAGGACTAATTCACCCCTCCACTTT
TRBJ1-6 | TRBD1 | TRBV18 | - | CASSTDRVQYNSPLHF | TGTGCCAGCTCAACTGACAGGGTTCAGTATAATTCACCCCTCCACTTT
TRBJ1-2 | - | TRBV6-5 | - | CASSLGRGGGYTF | TGTGCCAGCAGTTTGGGCAGGGGTGGTGGCTACACCTTC
TRBJ2-7 | TRBD1 | TRBV19 | - | CASSIGTGSVRYEQYF | TGTGCCAGTAGTATCGGGACAGGTTCCGTCCGGTACGAGCAGTACTTC
TRBJ1-1 | - | TRBV14 | - | CASSLWNTEAFF | TGTGCCAGCAGCCTATGGAACACTGAAGCTTTCTTT
TRBJ1-5 | - | TRBV3-1/TRBV3-2 | - | CASSQGTGNQPQHF | TGTGCCAGCAGCCAAGGGACAGGCAATCAGCCCCAGCATTTT
TRBJ2-7 | - | TRBV6-2/TRBV6-3 | - | CASSYNLGTPLSYEQYF | TGTGCCAGCAGTTACAATCTTGGGACTCCACTCTCCTACGAGCAGTACTTC
TRBJ2-1 | TRBD1 | TRBV12-3/TRBV12-4 | once | CASSLQTGDEQFF | TGTGCCAGCAGTTTACAGACAGGGGATGAGCAGTTCTTC
TRBJ2-7 | - | TRBV5-4 | - | CASSVDGYEQYF | TGTGCCAGCAGCGTGGACGGTTACGAGCAGTACTTC
TRBJ2-7 | - | TRBV6-5 | - | CASVGDRPVRQDF | TGTGCCAGCGTGGGCGACAGGCCTGTACGACAGGACTTC
TRBJ2-3 | - | TRBV19 | - | CASSQQGRRDTQYF | TGTGCCAGTAGCCAACAGGGCCGGAGAGATACGCAGTATTTT